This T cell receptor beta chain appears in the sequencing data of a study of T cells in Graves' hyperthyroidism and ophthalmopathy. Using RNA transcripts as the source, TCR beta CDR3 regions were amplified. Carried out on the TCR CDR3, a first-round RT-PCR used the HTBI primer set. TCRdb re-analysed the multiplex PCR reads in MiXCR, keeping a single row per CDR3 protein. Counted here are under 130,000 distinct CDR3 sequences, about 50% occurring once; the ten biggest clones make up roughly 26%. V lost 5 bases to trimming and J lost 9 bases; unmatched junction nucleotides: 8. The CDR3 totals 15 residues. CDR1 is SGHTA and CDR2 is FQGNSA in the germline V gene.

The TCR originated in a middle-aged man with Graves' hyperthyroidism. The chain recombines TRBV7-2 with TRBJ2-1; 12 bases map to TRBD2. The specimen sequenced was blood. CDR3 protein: CASSLPTSGSAEQFF. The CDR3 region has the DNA TGTGCCAGCAGCCTACCGACTAGCGGGAGCGCTGAGCAGTTCTTC.